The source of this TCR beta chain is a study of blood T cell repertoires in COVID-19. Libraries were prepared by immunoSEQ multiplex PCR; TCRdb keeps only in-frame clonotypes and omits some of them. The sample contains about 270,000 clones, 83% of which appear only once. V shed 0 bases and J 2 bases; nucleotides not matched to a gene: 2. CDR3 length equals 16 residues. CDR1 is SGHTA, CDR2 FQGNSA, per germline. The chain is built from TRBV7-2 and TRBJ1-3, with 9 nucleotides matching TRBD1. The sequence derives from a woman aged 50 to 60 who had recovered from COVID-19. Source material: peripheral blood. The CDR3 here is CASSLARDRAGNTIYF. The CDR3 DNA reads TGTGCCAGCAGCTTAGCCCGGGACAGGGCTGGAAACACCATATATTTT.